The sequence of this T cell receptor (beta chain) was determined in a study of OX40 agonist ivuxolimab in advanced cancers. The overall study: Averaging about 60 years in age, with a range of roughly 23 to 80, the cohort was more than 75% male. Prior anti-PD-1, anti-PD-L1 or anti-CTLA-4 therapy was allowed; roughly 40% had some.

The table came from immunoSEQ multiplex PCR; TCRdb's copy has only in-frame clones and leaves some out. The sample contains 55,000 to 70,000 clones, roughly 85% of which appear only once. Germline lookup yields CDR1 KGHSH and CDR2 LQKENI. This CDR3 contains 16 residues. V dropped 0 bases and J dropped 4; count of bases not matched to a gene: 4. The chain combines TRBV18 with TRBJ2-1; TRBD2 agrees at 9 bases. The sequenced sample was CD4+ or CD8+ T cells sorted from blood, obtained in a trial of the OX40 agonist ivuxolimab. This clonotype was sampled from an adult with an advanced solid tumor such as melanoma, head and neck, liver or kidney cancer. CDR3 nucleotide sequence: TGTGCCAGCTCACCACCGGCTAGCGGGGAGTACAATGAGCAGTTCTTC. Amino acids: CASSPPASGEYNEQFF.